Listed below are T cell receptor beta chains from one sample, sequenced in a study of graft-versus-host responses after intestinal transplantation. Sequenced by immunoSEQ multiplex PCR; TCRdb stores in-frame clones only, minus some. The table lists fewer than 20,000 clones, roughly 80% of them singletons, with 3.8% in the top ten. This specimen consisted of ileum tissue, obtained about 80 weeks after intestinal transplantation. These receptors all stem from a human patient who received an intestinal transplant, so some T cells may come from the graft donor. Both conserved end residues are part of each CDR3. The order of the fields is V gene, J gene, clone size, CDR3 protein. Clone sizes are given selectively: once, few, many, or a class where the clone is expanded.

v_gene: TRBV10-3; j_gene: TRBJ2-5; abundance: .; CDR3aa: CAISEPPTFGQEETQYF
v_gene: TRBV5-1; j_gene: TRBJ2-5; abundance: few; CDR3aa: CASSRRDSQETQYF
v_gene: TRBV9; j_gene: TRBJ2-5; abundance: .; CDR3aa: CASSSSGEGEQYF
v_gene: TRBV19; j_gene: TRBJ2-1; abundance: once; CDR3aa: CASSRTSGGRLNEQFF
v_gene: TRBV5-4; j_gene: TRBJ1-1; abundance: .; CDR3aa: CASSIKGGTEAFF
v_gene: TRBV4-1; j_gene: TRBJ1-1; abundance: .; CDR3aa: CASSQPLRYGEAFF
v_gene: TRBV30; j_gene: TRBJ2-7; abundance: .; CDR3aa: CAWSRGRGRPYEQYF
v_gene: TRBV12-5; j_gene: TRBJ1-5; abundance: .; CDR3aa: CASGLVLDQTNQPQHF
v_gene: TRBV7-9; j_gene: TRBJ1-1; abundance: .; CDR3aa: CASSPAEGNTEAFF
v_gene: TRBV6-5; j_gene: TRBJ1-6; abundance: .; CDR3aa: CASSYSKGENSPLHF
v_gene: TRBV7-9; j_gene: TRBJ1-6; abundance: few; CDR3aa: CASSLDWAGNSPLHF
v_gene: TRBV19; j_gene: TRBJ1-2; abundance: .; CDR3aa: CASSNPLNYGYTF
v_gene: TRBV11-2; j_gene: TRBJ2-1; abundance: .; CDR3aa: CASSPRLAGSPNYNEQFF
v_gene: TRBV7-3; j_gene: TRBJ2-3; abundance: .; CDR3aa: CASSLTSGVYTDTQYF
v_gene: TRBV1; j_gene: TRBJ2-5; abundance: .; CDR3aa: CTSSQEETQYF
v_gene: TRBV7-8; j_gene: TRBJ2-1; abundance: .; CDR3aa: CASSLERTGLALNEQFF
v_gene: TRBV6-6; j_gene: TRBJ2-7; abundance: .; CDR3aa: CASSYSSQGMGYEQYF
v_gene: TRBV30; j_gene: TRBJ2-5; abundance: .; CDR3aa: CAWSTPQGLAGAFSQETQYF
v_gene: TRBV25-1; j_gene: TRBJ2-4; abundance: few; CDR3aa: CASSLGGEAKNIQYF
v_gene: TRBV4-1; j_gene: TRBJ2-7; abundance: .; CDR3aa: CASSQWVAGGNYEQYF
v_gene: TRBV29-1; j_gene: TRBJ2-3; abundance: .; CDR3aa: CSVDVEGAGALTDTQYF
v_gene: TRBV11-3; j_gene: TRBJ1-1; abundance: .; CDR3aa: CASSQSRMNTEAFF
v_gene: TRBV11-2; j_gene: TRBJ2-3; abundance: once; CDR3aa: CASTGGAGGHLSYTDTQYF
v_gene: TRBV30; j_gene: TRBJ2-7; abundance: .; CDR3aa: CAWSYRTAHEQYF
v_gene: TRBV27; j_gene: TRBJ1-2; abundance: .; CDR3aa: CASSPNPGAANYGYTF
v_gene: TRBV30; j_gene: TRBJ2-2; abundance: .; CDR3aa: CAWSAPTRAHTGELFF
v_gene: TRBV27; j_gene: TRBJ2-3; abundance: .; CDR3aa: CASSLIGGPTDTQYF
v_gene: TRBV28; j_gene: TRBJ2-1; abundance: .; CDR3aa: CASSLAGLAGIYNEQFF
v_gene: TRBV2; j_gene: TRBJ1-6; abundance: once; CDR3aa: CASSGNRASSYNSPLHF
v_gene: TRBV7-6; j_gene: TRBJ2-7; abundance: .; CDR3aa: CASSLALRTGGMRTYEQYF
v_gene: TRBV7-9; j_gene: TRBJ1-6; abundance: .; CDR3aa: CASSMTGGASPLHF
v_gene: TRBV7-9; j_gene: TRBJ2-5; abundance: .; CDR3aa: CASSLARGQETQYF
v_gene: TRBV5-6; j_gene: TRBJ1-2; abundance: few; CDR3aa: CASSWGAAVSGYTF
v_gene: TRBV10-3; j_gene: TRBJ2-2; abundance: .; CDR3aa: CAISEPRLAGVNTGELFF
v_gene: TRBV6-4; j_gene: .; abundance: once; CDR3aa: CASSGIRDSYEQYF
v_gene: TRBV7-3; j_gene: TRBJ1-1; abundance: few; CDR3aa: CASSKTGRTEAFF
v_gene: TRBV19; j_gene: TRBJ2-5; abundance: .; CDR3aa: CASSISEYQETQYF
v_gene: TRBV12-2; j_gene: TRBJ2-2; abundance: few; CDR3aa: CGGRPGELFF
v_gene: TRBV7-2; j_gene: .; abundance: .; CDR3aa: CASSLQTEGETQYF
v_gene: TRBV6-6; j_gene: TRBJ1-5; abundance: .; CDR3aa: CASRQQGAPEYQPQHF
v_gene: TRBV28; j_gene: TRBJ1-6; abundance: few; CDR3aa: CASSFGTGSSYNSPLHF
v_gene: TRBV7-9; j_gene: .; abundance: few; CDR3aa: CASSDPLSYEQYF
v_gene: TRBV5-1; j_gene: TRBJ1-2; abundance: .; CDR3aa: CASSLGQDGYTF
v_gene: TRBV30; j_gene: TRBJ1-6; abundance: .; CDR3aa: CAWSGGTGSPLHF
v_gene: TRBV10-3; j_gene: .; abundance: .; CDR3aa: CAIRGQAPSYEQYF
v_gene: TRBV6-1; j_gene: TRBJ2-3; abundance: .; CDR3aa: CASSDQTVSDTQYF
v_gene: TRBV5-1; j_gene: TRBJ1-5; abundance: .; CDR3aa: CASSLLGQSNQPQHF
v_gene: TRBV5-6; j_gene: TRBJ1-1; abundance: .; CDR3aa: CASSPTRNTEAFF
v_gene: TRBV6-1; j_gene: TRBJ2-7; abundance: medium-sized; CDR3aa: CASSERVTGGYEQYF
v_gene: TRBV7-9; j_gene: TRBJ2-1; abundance: .; CDR3aa: CASSLRGGRNEQFF
v_gene: TRBV2; j_gene: TRBJ2-3; abundance: .; CDR3aa: CASSQLAGHTQYF
v_gene: TRBV5-1; j_gene: TRBJ2-6; abundance: .; CDR3aa: CASNFESVQSRANVLTF
v_gene: TRBV19; j_gene: TRBJ2-1; abundance: once; CDR3aa: CASSIRSGGGNEQFF
v_gene: TRBV6-1; j_gene: TRBJ1-1; abundance: .; CDR3aa: CASSESWGNTEAFF